This T cell receptor (beta chain) was recovered during a study of blood T cell repertoires in COVID-19. Overall study: Acute and convalescent COVID-19 specimens originated in the United States, Italy and Spain. PBMCs, B-cell-depleted T cells, or T cells provided the cDNA or gDNA that made up the material.

In the authors' methods: Amplification from reference gene primers served as the basis for estimated nucleated cell counts. Measured with immunoSEQ multiplex PCR; TCRdb has only the in-frame clones, and not every one. V, J and clone size are those of that table, while D and trimming were read from the DNA. The sample records approximately 210,000 clones, about 90% being singletons. Trimming pared 1 base from V and 0 bases from J, leaving 5 bases between. Germline V gives CDR1 SGHDT, CDR2 YYEEEE. CDR3 length equals 14 residues. The chain couples TRBV5-6 to TRBJ2-1; the D is unclear. Sequenced material: peripheral blood. The clonotype comes from a man aged 35-49 years with active or convalescent COVID-19. CDR3 amino acids: CASSLPHSYNEQFF. CDR3 DNA sequence: TGTGCCAGCAGCTTGCCACACTCCTACAATGAGCAGTTCTTC.